Below are 23 T cell receptor beta chains sequenced from a single sample in a study of T cells after yellow fever vaccination (dated by TCRdb to between 2017 and 2020). The library was generated by 5' RACE. Data came from an Illumina NovaSeq 6000. TCRdb applied fastp at Q25 and MiXCR to the public reads, then kept only in-frame beta chains. Entries are consolidated by CDR3 protein sequence, retaining the most common genes and DNA. The sample profile shows hundreds of thousands of distinct CDR3 sequences; 4.1% of them were found once. The ten largest clones represent under 30% of the sample. Taken with the paper, the label for treatment or condition translates to: live attenuated yellow fever vaccine strain. This material consisted of PBMCs, taken 5 days after the yellow fever booster vaccination. The receptor set was obtained from a man aged 18 to 30 who received the YFV17D yellow fever vaccine.

This clonotype was detected only a few times. The chain links TRBV28 to TRBJ1-1, with 7 bases lining up with TRBD1. This CDR3 comprises 15 residues. J lost 5 bases, V lost 0 bases, and 6 bases had no gene match. In germline, CDR1 is MDHEN, CDR2 SYDVKM. As DNA, the CDR3 is TGTGCCAGCAGTTTATGGGGACAGTCAGCGACTGAAGCTTTCTTT. Amino acids: CASSLWGQSATEAFF.

The V gene is TRBV5-7, the J gene TRBJ2-1; D gene uncertain. TRBV5-7 is known as an ORF, though its function is uncertain. Between the trimmed V and J ends, which lost 6 bases and 10 bases, there was a span of 8 bases. This CDR3 contains 10 residues. CDR3 in amino acids: CASTDVEQFF. For the CDR3, the DNA is TGTGCCAGCACTGACGTCGAGCAGTTCTTC.

This clonotype was picked up a small number of times. The chain is built from TRBV12-3 or TRBV12-4 and TRBJ2-5; 9 nucleotides line up with TRBD2. This CDR3 has 16 amino acids. J was trimmed by 5 bases and V by 5 bases; bases with no gene match: 12. In DNA, the CDR3 is TGTGCCAGCAGTCCCGTCTTGCGGGGGGGCGGGGAGACCCAGTACTTC. Translating gives CASSPVLRGGGETQYF.

This clonotype was counted only a few times. The chain employs TRBV5-1 and TRBJ2-3; 15 bases align to TRBD2. Germline CDR1 SGHRS, CDR2 YFSETQ. Unmatched junction bases numbered 9, after V lost 5 bases and J lost 5 bases. The CDR3 is made up of 17 amino acids. The CDR3 reads CASRPPGLAGGIDTQYF. CDR3 in DNA: TGCGCCAGCAGACCCCCGGGACTAGCGGGGGGAATAGATACGCAGTATTTT. Full variable domain (missing parts from reference TRBV5-1 and TRBJ2-3): KAGVTQTPRYLIKTRGQQVTLSCSPISGHRSVSWYQQTPGQGLQFLFEYFSETQRNKGNFPGRFSGRQFSNSRSEMNVSTLELGDSALYLCASRPPGLAGGIDTQYFGPGTRLTVL.

As for this clonotype: At one boundary the junction diverges from the germline segment, which might be a read error. This rearrangement joins TRBV7-2 to TRBJ1-5; no clear D. This CDR3 is 13 amino acids long. Germline-derived CDR1 and CDR2 are SGHTA and FQGNSA. DNA of the CDR3: TGTGCCAGCAGCCCCGGTGGAAATCAGCCCCTGCATTTT. Its translation: CASSPGGNQPLHF.

The chain uses TRBV12-3 or TRBV12-4 and TRBJ2-1, with D maybe TRBD2 (7 bases). The CDR3 has 17 residues. The V and J ends lost 3 bases and 0 bases respectively, with 15 bases between them. The CDR3 reads CASSLRGGYSSYNEQFF. For the CDR3, the DNA is TGTGCCAGCAGTTTGAGGGGGGGATATAGCTCCTACAATGAGCAGTTCTTC.

The chain recombines TRBV29-1 with TRBJ1-2; no clear D gene. The CDR3 extends over 12 amino acids. From germline, CDR1 is SQVTM and CDR2 ANQGSEA. Trimming took 4 bases from V and 4 from J, leaving 10 bases between them. The CDR3 sequence is CSVGDSFYGYTF. CDR3 DNA: TGCAGCGTTGGTGACTCATTCTATGGCTACACCTTC. Supplemented by reference TRBV29-1 and TRBJ1-2, the full variable domain reads SAVISQKPSRDICQRGTSLTIQCQVDSQVTMMFWYRQQPGQSLTLIATANQGSEATYESGFVIDKFPISRPNLTFSTLTVSNMSPEDSSIYLCSVGDSFYGYTFGSGTRLTVV.

This clonotype has more than one count but fewer than ten. The rearrangement links TRBV5-1 to TRBJ1-2; D is ambiguous. The CDR3 is 16 amino acids. V dropped 4 bases and J dropped 2 bases, with 18 bases sitting between them. Germline CDR1 reads SGHRS; CDR2 reads YFSETQ. CDR3 bases: TGCGCCAGCAGCCCGAAAGAGGCAGGATGGAACTATGGCTACACCTTC. Translating it yields CASSPKEAGWNYGYTF.

This clonotype was seen many times. CDR3 in amino acids: CASSVNWGNEQFF. The CDR3 DNA is TGTGCCAGCAGCGTCAATTGGGGGAATGAGCAGTTCTTC. The J gene is TRBJ2-1, the V gene TRBV7-6; D may be TRBD1 or TRBD2 (5 bases each). V lost 5 bases and J 7 bases, leaving 12 bases between the germline ends. This CDR3 has 13 amino acids. CDR1 SGHVS and CDR2 FNYEAQ come from the germline V gene.

This clonotype came up a few times. The chain uses TRBV2 and TRBJ2-7; D may be TRBD1 (6 bases). From germline, CDR1 is SNHLY and CDR2 FYNNEI. V was shortened by 1 base and J by 3 bases, with 16 bases between the two germline ends. The CDR3 totals 16 residues. CDR3 in amino acids: CASSEGPGVGGYEQYV. CDR3 bases: TGTGCCAGCAGTGAAGGCCCAGGGGTTGGGGGCTACGAGCAGTACGTC.

At least ten counts were recorded for this clonotype. This rearrangement joins TRBV7-2 to TRBJ1-2; 10 bases align to TRBD1. From germline, CDR1 is SGHTA and CDR2 FQGNSA. V lost 2 bases and J lost 5; bases outside the gene matches: 2. The CDR3 runs to 14 residues. The CDR3 bases are TGTGCCAGCAGCTTACAGGACAGGGGGTATGGCTACACCTTC. Translation gives CASSLQDRGYGYTF.

This clonotype was detected many times. The CDR3 protein is CASRGGANTGELFF. The CDR3 DNA follows: TGTGCCAGCAGGGGGGGGGCGAACACCGGGGAGCTGTTTTTT. V and J are TRBV6-1 and TRBJ2-2; 7 bases are shared with TRBD2. The CDR3 has 14 residues. J was trimmed by 0 bases and V by 6 bases; bases with no gene match: 1. Per germline, CDR1 MNHNS and CDR2 SASEGT.

The V gene is TRBV12-3 or TRBV12-4, the J gene TRBJ1-1; tentatively, D is TRBD1 (5 bases). V dropped 4 bases and J dropped 5 bases, with 11 bases sitting between them. This CDR3 has 13 amino acids. The CDR3 spells CASSSIGGTEAFF. The CDR3 DNA reads TGTGCCAGCAGTTCGATCGGGGGGACTGAAGCTTTCTTT.

The chain recombines TRBV6-5 with TRBJ2-7; 7 bases map to TRBD1. V gave up 2 bases and J gave up 4 bases; unmatched junction bases: 5. This CDR3 is built from 14 residues. Germline CDR1 reads MNHEY; CDR2 reads SVGAGI. This chain's CDR3 is CASSYGRQGYEQYF. The CDR3 DNA reads as TGTGCCAGCAGTTACGGGCGACAGGGATACGAGCAGTACTTC.

This clonotype appeared many times. The V and J genes are TRBV2 and TRBJ1-1; D unresolved. The CDR3 extends over 12 amino acids. V dropped 4 bases and J dropped 1 base, with 4 bases sitting between them. Looked up from germline, CDR1 is SNHLY and CDR2 is FYNNEI. In nucleotides, the CDR3 is TGTGCCAGCAGTGGAAGGAACACTGAAGCTTTCTTT. This gives the protein CASSGRNTEAFF.

The J gene is TRBJ2-7, the V gene TRBV7-8; 16 nucleotides match TRBD2. In germline, CDR1 is SGHVS, CDR2 FQNEAQ. The CDR3 has 19 residues. V trimming: 5 bases; J trimming: 0 bases; junction bases outside the gene matches: 10. This CDR3 is CASSILSGTSGGDSYEQYF. CDR3 bases: TGTGCCAGCAGCATCCTTTCCGGGACTAGCGGGGGGGACTCCTACGAGCAGTACTTC. Full variable domain (remainder filled in from reference TRBV7-8 and TRBJ2-7): GAGVSQSPRYKVAKRGQDVALRCDPISGHVSLFWYQQALGQGPEFLTYFQNEAQLDKSGLPSDRFFAERPEGSVSTLKIQRTQQEDSAVYLCASSILSGTSGGDSYEQYFGPGTRLTVT.

V usage is TRBV7-8 and J usage is TRBJ1-5; 7 bases map to TRBD1. The V and J ends lost 0 bases and 2 bases, in that order; junction bases with no gene match: 7. The germline V gene encodes CDR1 SGHVS and CDR2 FQNEAQ. This CDR3 has 17 amino acids. The CDR3 loop is CASSLAHTGEGNQPQHF. The CDR3 DNA reads TGTGCCAGCAGCTTAGCGCATACAGGGGAGGGCAATCAGCCCCAGCATTTT.

In its sample, this clonotype was seen a few times. The V gene is TRBV7-2, the J gene TRBJ1-1; TRBD1 matches at 7 bases. The junction had 7 bases not matched to a gene; V was cut back by 6 bases and J by 9 bases. From germline, CDR1 is SGHTA and CDR2 FQGNSA. The CDR3 has 12 residues. Here the CDR3 reads CASSPLQGKAFF. DNA of the CDR3: TGTGCCAGCAGTCCCCTACAGGGGAAAGCTTTCTTT.

This clonotype was picked up a small number of times. The genes are TRBV5-5 and TRBJ1-1; D remains ambiguous. This CDR3 has 15 amino acids. Trimming took off 0 bases at V and 0 bases at J, with 9 bases between the two ends. CDR1 is SGHKS, CDR2 YYEKEE, per germline (reference sequence). CDR3 protein: CASSLAGRMNTEAFF. In DNA form, the CDR3 reads TGTGCCAGCAGCTTGGCTGGACGGATGAACACTGAAGCTTTCTTT.

The sample holds a few counts of this clonotype. The DNA of the CDR3 is TGTGCCACCAGGGCACAGGGGGCAGAGGTTGGTGCAGATACGCAGTATTTT. It codes for CATRAQGAEVGADTQYF. The genes are TRBV15 and TRBJ2-3; 9 nucleotides align to TRBD1. The germline V gene has CDR1 LNHNV and CDR2 YYDKDF (reference sequence). J was trimmed by 4 bases and V by 6 bases; bases with no gene match: 14. This CDR3 has 17 amino acids.

There are many counts of this clonotype. This chain uses TRBV6-5 with TRBJ2-3, with D unresolved. CDR3 length: 14 residues. With 1 base removed from V and 4 bases from J, the gap between germline ends came to 9 bases. Germline assignment: CDR1 MNHEY and CDR2 SVGAGI. For the CDR3, the DNA is TGTGCCAGCAGTTACTTTGATCGGGCAGATACGCAGTATTTT. This gives the protein CASSYFDRADTQYF.

In this sample, this clonotype turned up a few times. The V call is TRBV2, the J call TRBJ1-5, with D perhaps TRBD1 (5 bases). The germline V gene encodes CDR1 SNHLY and CDR2 FYNNEI. CDR3 size: 15 residues. V shed 6 bases and J shed 3 bases, with 15 bases lying between them. CDR3: CASRNRDLLNQPQHF. The CDR3 DNA is TGTGCCAGCAGGAACCGGGACCTACTCAATCAGCCCCAGCATTTT. Combining the CDR3 with reference TRBV2 and TRBJ1-5 gives the whole variable domain EPEVTQTPSHQVTQMGQEVILRCVPISNHLYFYWYRQILGQKVEFLVSFYNNEISEKSEIFDDQFSVERPDGSNFTLKIRSTKLEDSAMYFCASRNRDLLNQPQHFGDGTRLSIL.

The J gene is TRBJ2-1, the V gene TRBV7-3, with 8 bases fitting TRBD2. The CDR3 has 16 amino acids. Germline trimming cut 5 bases from V and 0 bases from J; bases unmatched to any gene: 6. CDR1 and CDR2 from the germline V gene are SGHTA and FQGTGA. This CDR3 is CASSDGGASSYNEQFF. The CDR3 DNA is TGTGCCAGCAGCGACGGGGGGGCTAGCTCCTACAATGAGCAGTTCTTC.